The 3 T cell receptor beta chains reported below all come from one sample, sequenced in a study of blood T cell repertoires in COVID-19. The method was immunoSEQ multiplex PCR; TCRdb's version includes in-frame clones alone and lacks a portion of them. The table includes around 190,000 clones, 70% to 90% detected once. The sequencing input was peripheral blood. These TCRs come from a man aged 50 to 59 with active or convalescent COVID-19.

The chain recombines TRBV19 with TRBJ2-1; 8 bases match TRBD1. CDR1 is LNHDA, CDR2 SQIVND, per germline (reference sequence). Trimming took 6 bases from V and 1 from J; bases not matched to a gene: 5. This CDR3 is 15 amino acids long. The CDR3 DNA follows: TGTGCCAGTAGGCCGACAGGGGTTTCCTACAATGAGCAGTTCTTC. It translates to CASRPTGVSYNEQFF.

The genes are TRBV19 and TRBJ2-3; 8 bases agree with TRBD1. With V trimmed by 4 bases and J by 6 bases, 9 bases remained unmatched. Germline V CDR1 and CDR2: LNHDA, SQIVND (reference sequence). The CDR3 sequence is 15 residues long. The CDR3 sequence is CASSTGTGKGDTQYF. CDR3 nucleotides: TGTGCCAGTAGTACGGGGACAGGAAAAGGGGATACGCAGTATTTT.

This chain joins TRBV7-9 and TRBJ2-7; 8 bases agree with TRBD2. The CDR3 runs 15 residues. Germline V gene lookup returns CDR1 SEHNR and CDR2 FQNEAQ (reference sequence). V lost 2 bases to trimming and J lost 3 bases; unmatched junction nucleotides: 6. The chain's CDR3 is CASSLRAGGNYEQYF. The CDR3 nucleotides read TGTGCCAGCAGCTTAAGGGCGGGGGGTAACTACGAGCAGTACTTC.